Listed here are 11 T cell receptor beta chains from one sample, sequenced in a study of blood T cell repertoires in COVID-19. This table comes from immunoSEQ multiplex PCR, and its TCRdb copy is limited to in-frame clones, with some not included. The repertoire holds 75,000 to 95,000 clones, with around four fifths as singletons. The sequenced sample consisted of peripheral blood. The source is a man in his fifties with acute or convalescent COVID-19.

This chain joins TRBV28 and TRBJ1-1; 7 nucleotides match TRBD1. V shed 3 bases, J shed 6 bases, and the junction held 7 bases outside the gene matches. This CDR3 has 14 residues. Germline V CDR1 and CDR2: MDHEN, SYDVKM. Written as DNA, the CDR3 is TGTGCCAGCAGTTTGGGGACAGTCGTCCCTGAAGCTTTCTTT. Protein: CASSLGTVVPEAFF.

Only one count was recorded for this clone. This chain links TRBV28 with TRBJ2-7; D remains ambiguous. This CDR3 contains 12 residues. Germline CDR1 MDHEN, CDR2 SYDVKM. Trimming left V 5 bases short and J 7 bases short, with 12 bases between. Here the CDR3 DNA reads TGTGCCAGCAGTAGTAGTGTGATGGAGCAGTACTTC. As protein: CASSSSVMEQYF.

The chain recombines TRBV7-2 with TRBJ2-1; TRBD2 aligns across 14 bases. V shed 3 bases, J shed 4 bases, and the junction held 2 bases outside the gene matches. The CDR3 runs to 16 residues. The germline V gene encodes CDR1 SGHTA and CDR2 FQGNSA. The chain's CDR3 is CASSLTSGGGYNEQFF. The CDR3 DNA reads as TGTGCCAGCAGCTTGACTAGCGGGGGGGGTTACAATGAGCAGTTCTTC.

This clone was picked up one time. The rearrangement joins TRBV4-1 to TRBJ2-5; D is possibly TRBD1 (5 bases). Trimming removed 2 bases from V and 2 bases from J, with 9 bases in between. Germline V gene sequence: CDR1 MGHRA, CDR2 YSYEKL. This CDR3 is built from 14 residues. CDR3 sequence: CASSQTTVQETQYF. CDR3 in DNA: TGCGCCAGCAGCCAAACGACAGTACAAGAGACCCAGTACTTC.

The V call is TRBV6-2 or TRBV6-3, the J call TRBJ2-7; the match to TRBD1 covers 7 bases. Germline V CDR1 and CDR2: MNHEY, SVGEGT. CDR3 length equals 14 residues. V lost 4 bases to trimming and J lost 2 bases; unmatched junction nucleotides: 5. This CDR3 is CASSSDRFPYEQYF. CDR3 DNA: TGTGCCAGCAGTTCGGACAGGTTCCCCTACGAGCAGTACTTC.

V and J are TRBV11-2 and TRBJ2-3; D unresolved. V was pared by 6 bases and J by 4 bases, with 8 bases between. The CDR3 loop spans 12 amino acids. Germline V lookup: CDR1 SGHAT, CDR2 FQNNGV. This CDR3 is CASSLISDTQYF. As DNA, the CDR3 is TGTGCCAGCAGTCTAATCTCAGATACGCAGTATTTT.

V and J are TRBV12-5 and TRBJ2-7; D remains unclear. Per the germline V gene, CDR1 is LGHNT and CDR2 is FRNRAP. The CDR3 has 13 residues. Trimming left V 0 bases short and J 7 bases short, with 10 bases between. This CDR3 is CASGLVPPREQYF. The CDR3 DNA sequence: TGTGCTAGTGGTTTGGTACCGCCCAGGGAGCAGTACTTC.

The CDR3 is CASSEDRGVGGYTF. In DNA, the CDR3 is TGTGCCAGCAGCGAGGACAGGGGAGTAGGCGGCTACACCTTC. The chain carries TRBV6-5 and TRBJ1-2; TRBD1 aligns across 9 bases. V lost 6 bases, J lost 8 bases, and 10 bases stayed unmatched. The germline V gene encodes CDR1 MNHEY and CDR2 SVGAGI. The CDR3 is 14 residues long.

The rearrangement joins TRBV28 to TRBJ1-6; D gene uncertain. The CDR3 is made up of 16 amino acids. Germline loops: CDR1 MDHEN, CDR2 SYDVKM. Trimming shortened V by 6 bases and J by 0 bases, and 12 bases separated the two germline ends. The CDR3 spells CASSRLQSSYNSPLHF. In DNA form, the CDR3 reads TGTGCCAGCAGCAGACTGCAGAGCTCCTATAATTCACCCCTCCACTTT.

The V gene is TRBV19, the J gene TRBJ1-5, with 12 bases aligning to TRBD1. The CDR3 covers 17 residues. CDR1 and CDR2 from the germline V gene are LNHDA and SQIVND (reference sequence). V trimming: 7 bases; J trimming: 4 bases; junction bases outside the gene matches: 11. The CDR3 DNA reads TGTGCCAGTAATGAGTGGGGACAGGGGGCTATGAATCAGCCCCAGCATTTT. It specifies CASNEWGQGAMNQPQHF.

This CDR3 reads CASIGGGRAGEQFF. As DNA, the CDR3 is TGCGCCAGCATTGGGGGCGGGAGGGCCGGTGAGCAGTTCTTC. V gene TRBV5-1 combines with J gene TRBJ2-1; 9 bases fit TRBD2. Trimming took 6 bases from V and 9 from J; bases not matched to a gene: 10. This CDR3 region has 14 residues. Germline loops: CDR1 SGHRS, CDR2 YFSETQ.